This TCR beta chain was recorded in a study of blood T cell repertoires in COVID-19. Study-level background: Sites in the United States, Italy and Spain provided acute and convalescent COVID-19 samples.

Per the study methods: Reference gene primer amplification gave estimated nucleated cell counts. Sequencing used immunoSEQ multiplex PCR; TCRdb keeps in-frame clones, though not all of them. That table supplies the V and J calls and clone size; D and trimming were determined from the DNA. Seen here are 200,000 to 300,000 clones, roughly four fifths observed once, and the top ten hold around 5%. Material: peripheral blood. The receptor was derived from a woman between 65 and 79 years old with acute or convalescent COVID-19.

CDR3 amino acids: CASSLVPRGGPTDTQYF. DNA for the CDR3: TGTGCCAGCAGCTTAGTACCACGGGGGGGTCCAACAGATACGCAGTATTTT. This chain links TRBV7-2 with TRBJ2-3; 8 positions match TRBD2. CDR3 length: 17 residues. Germline V CDR1 and CDR2: SGHTA, FQGNSA. With V trimmed by 1 base and J by 3 bases, 9 bases remained unmatched. The variable domain in full, with the rest retrieved from reference TRBV7-2 and TRBJ2-3, is GAGVSQSPSNKVTEKGKDVELRCDPISGHTALYWYRQSLGQGLEFLIYFQGNSAPDKSGLPSDRFSAERTGGSVSTLTIQRTQQEDSAVYLCASSLVPRGGPTDTQYFGPGTRLTVL.